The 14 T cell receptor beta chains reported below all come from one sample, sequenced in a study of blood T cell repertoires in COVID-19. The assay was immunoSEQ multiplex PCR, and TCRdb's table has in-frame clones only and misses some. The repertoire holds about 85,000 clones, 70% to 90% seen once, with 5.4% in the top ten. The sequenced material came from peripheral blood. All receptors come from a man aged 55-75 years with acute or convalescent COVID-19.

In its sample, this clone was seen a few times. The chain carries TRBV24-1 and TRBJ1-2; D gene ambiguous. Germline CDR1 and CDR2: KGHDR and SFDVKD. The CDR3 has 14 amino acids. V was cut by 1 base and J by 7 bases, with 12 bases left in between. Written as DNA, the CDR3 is TGTGCCACCAGTGATTTTAATGCTGGTAGTGGCTACACCTTC. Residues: CATSDFNAGSGYTF.

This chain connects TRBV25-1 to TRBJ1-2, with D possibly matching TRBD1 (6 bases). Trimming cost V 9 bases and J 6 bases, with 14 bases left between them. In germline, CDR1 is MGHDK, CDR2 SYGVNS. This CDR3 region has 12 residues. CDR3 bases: TGTGCCAGTAACACAGGGTCCCATGGCTACACCTTC. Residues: CASNTGSHGYTF.

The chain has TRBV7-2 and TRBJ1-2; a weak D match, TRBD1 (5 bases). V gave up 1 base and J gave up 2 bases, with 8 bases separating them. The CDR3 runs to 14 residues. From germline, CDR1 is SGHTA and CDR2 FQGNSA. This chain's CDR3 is CASSLGPGNYGYTF. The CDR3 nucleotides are TGTGCCAGCAGCTTAGGCCCAGGGAACTATGGCTACACCTTC.

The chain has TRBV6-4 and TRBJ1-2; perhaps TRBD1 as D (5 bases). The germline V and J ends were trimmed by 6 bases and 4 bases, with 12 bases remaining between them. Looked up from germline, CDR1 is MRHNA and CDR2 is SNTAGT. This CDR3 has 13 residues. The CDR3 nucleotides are TGTGCCAGCAGCGCGGGACGGCCCTATGGCTACACCTTC. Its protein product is CASSAGRPYGYTF.

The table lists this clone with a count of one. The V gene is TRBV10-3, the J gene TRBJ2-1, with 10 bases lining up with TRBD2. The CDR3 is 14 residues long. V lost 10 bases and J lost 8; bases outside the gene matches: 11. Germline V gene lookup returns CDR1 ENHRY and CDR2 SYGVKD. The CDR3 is CATRISGGVYEQFF. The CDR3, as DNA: TGTGCCACCCGCATAAGCGGGGGGGTCTATGAGCAGTTCTTC.

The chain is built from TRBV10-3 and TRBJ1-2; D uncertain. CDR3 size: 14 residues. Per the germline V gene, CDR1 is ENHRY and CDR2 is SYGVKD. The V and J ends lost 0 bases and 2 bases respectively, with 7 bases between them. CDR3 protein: CAISESLDNYGYTF. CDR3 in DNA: TGTGCCATCAGTGAGTCGCTAGACAACTATGGCTACACCTTC.

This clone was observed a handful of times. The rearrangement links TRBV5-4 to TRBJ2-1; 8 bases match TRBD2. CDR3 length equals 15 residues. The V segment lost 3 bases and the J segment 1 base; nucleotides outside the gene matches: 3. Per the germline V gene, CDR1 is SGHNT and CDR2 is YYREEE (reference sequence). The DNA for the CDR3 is TGTGCCAGCAGCTCGTCGGGGGGGTCCTACAATGAGCAGTTCTTC. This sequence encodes CASSSSGGSYNEQFF.

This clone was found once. The CDR3 coding sequence is TGCGCCAGCAGCAGCCCGGGGCGGGGGGGCCAGAATGAGCAGTTCTTC. Protein sequence: CASSSPGRGGQNEQFF. The chain combines TRBV5-1 with TRBJ2-1; 9 bases are shared with TRBD2. The CDR3 sequence is 16 residues long. Germline-derived CDR1 and CDR2 are SGHRS and YFSETQ. J lost 7 bases, V lost 4 bases, and 12 bases had no gene match.

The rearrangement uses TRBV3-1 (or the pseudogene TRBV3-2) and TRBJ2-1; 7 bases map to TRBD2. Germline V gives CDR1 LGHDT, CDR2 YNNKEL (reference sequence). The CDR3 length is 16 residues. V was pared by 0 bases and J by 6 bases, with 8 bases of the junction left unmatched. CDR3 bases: TGTGCCAGCAGCCAAGAGAGACTAGCATCGTCCAATGAGCAGTTCTTC. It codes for CASSQERLASSNEQFF.

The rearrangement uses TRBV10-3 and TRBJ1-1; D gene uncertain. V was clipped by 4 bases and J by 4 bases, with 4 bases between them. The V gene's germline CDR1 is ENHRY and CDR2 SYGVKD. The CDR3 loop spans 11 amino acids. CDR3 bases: TGTGCCATCAGTGCTAGCACTGAAGCTTTCTTT. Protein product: CAISASTEAFF.

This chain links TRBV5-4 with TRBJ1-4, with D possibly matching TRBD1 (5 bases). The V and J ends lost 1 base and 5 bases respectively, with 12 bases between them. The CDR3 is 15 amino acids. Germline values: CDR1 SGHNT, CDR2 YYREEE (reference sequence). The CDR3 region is CASSLRGLGNEKLFF. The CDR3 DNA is TGTGCCAGCAGCTTGAGGGGACTCGGGAATGAAAAACTGTTTTTT.

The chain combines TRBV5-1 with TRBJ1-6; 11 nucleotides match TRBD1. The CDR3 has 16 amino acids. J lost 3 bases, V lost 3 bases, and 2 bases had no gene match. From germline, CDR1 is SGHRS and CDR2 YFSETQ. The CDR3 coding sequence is TGCGCCAGCAGCTCCGGGACAGGGGGCTATAATTCACCCCTCCACTTT. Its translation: CASSSGTGGYNSPLHF.

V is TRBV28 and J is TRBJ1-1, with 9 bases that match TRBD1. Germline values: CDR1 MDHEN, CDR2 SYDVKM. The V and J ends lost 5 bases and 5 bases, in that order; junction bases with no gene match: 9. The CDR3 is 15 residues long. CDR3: CASSLTGGPGTEAFF. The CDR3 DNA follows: TGTGCCAGCAGTCTGACAGGGGGACCTGGTACTGAAGCTTTCTTT.

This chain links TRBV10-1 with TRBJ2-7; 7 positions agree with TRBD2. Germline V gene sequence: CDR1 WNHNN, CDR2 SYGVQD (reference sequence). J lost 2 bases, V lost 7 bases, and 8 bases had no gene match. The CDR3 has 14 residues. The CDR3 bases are TGCGCCAGCATTCGGCGGGGGAATCCCTACGAGCAGTACTTC. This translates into CASIRRGNPYEQYF.